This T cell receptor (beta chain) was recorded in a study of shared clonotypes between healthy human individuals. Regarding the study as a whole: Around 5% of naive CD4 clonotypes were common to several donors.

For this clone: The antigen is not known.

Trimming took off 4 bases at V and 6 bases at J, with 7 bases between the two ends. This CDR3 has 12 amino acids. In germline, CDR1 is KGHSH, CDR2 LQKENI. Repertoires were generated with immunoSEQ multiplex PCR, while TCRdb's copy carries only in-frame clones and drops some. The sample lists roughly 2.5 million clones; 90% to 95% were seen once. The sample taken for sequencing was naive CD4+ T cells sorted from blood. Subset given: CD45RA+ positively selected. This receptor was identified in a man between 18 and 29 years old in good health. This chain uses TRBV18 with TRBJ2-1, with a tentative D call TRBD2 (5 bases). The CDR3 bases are TGTGCCAGCTCACAACTAGTCAATGAGCAGTTCTTC. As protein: CASSQLVNEQFF.